The 32 T cell receptor beta chains below come from one sample, sequenced in a study of blood T cell repertoires in COVID-19. Only in-frame clones appear in the TCRdb table, and some are missing; sequencing was by immunoSEQ multiplex PCR. The sample yields roughly 310,000 clones, more than 75% seen once. The sequencing sample was made of PBMCs or T cells enriched from blood (not recorded which). Receptors were obtained from a man aged 55-75 years who had recovered from COVID-19.

V usage is TRBV7-6 and J usage is TRBJ2-1, with 14 positions matching TRBD2. Looked up from germline, CDR1 is SGHVS and CDR2 is FNYEAQ. CDR3 length: 15 amino acids. V was clipped by 6 bases and J by 9 bases; unmatched bases: 7. In DNA, the CDR3 is TGTGCCAGCAGTCAGGGACTAGCGGGAGTAGGTGAGCAGTTCTTC. It specifies CASSQGLAGVGEQFF.

This chain joins TRBV11-1 and TRBJ1-4; 7 bases fit TRBD1. Germline V gene lookup returns CDR1 SGHAT and CDR2 FQDESV (reference sequence). This CDR3 region has 13 residues. V lost 4 bases, J lost 8 bases, and 4 bases stayed unmatched. The CDR3, as DNA: TGTGCCAGCAGCTACAGGGGCGGGGAAAAACTGTTTTTT. It is translated as CASSYRGGEKLFF. Using reference TRBV11-1 and TRBJ1-4 for the parts outside the CDR3, the full variable domain is EAEVAQSPRYKITEKSQAVAFWCDPISGHATLYWYRQILGQGPELLVQFQDESVVDDSQLPKDRFSAERLKGVDSTLKIQPAELGDSAMYLCASSYRGGEKLFFGSGTQLSVL.

The chain employs TRBV6-5 and TRBJ1-2; 9 bases fit TRBD1. CDR3 length: 13 amino acids. V dropped 6 bases and J dropped 7; count of bases not matched to a gene: 6. From germline, CDR1 is MNHEY and CDR2 SVGAGI. This chain's CDR3 is CASSSGTGSGYTF. The DNA for the CDR3 is TGTGCCAGCAGCTCCGGGACAGGGTCTGGCTACACCTTC.

V and J are TRBV2 and TRBJ1-1, with 7 bases identical to TRBD1. The CDR3 is 15 amino acids. The trim removed 6 bases at V and 3 bases at J, leaving 10 bases unmatched. The germline gives CDR1 SNHLY, CDR2 FYNNEI. The CDR3 DNA sequence: TGTGCCAGCAGGAGTACGACAGGGTGGGACACTGAAGCTTTCTTT. Translated: CASRSTTGWDTEAFF. The variable domain in full, with the rest retrieved from reference TRBV2 and TRBJ1-1, is EPEVTQTPSHQVTQMGQEVILRCVPISNHLYFYWYRQILGQKVEFLVSFYNNEISEKSEIFDDQFSVERPDGSNFTLKIRSTKLEDSAMYFCASRSTTGWDTEAFFGQGTRLTVV.

The gene calls are TRBV7-2 and TRBJ1-3; D is undetermined. The CDR3 is 16 amino acids. CDR1 is SGHTA, CDR2 FQGNSA, per germline. Trimming removed 5 bases from V and 0 bases from J, with 14 bases in between. CDR3 in amino acids: CASSPISVSSGNTIYF. DNA of the CDR3: TGTGCCAGCAGCCCCATCAGTGTAAGCTCTGGAAACACCATATATTTT.

The genes are TRBV5-6 and TRBJ1-1; 8 bases align to TRBD1. In germline, CDR1 is SGHDT, CDR2 YYEEEE. Losses at the gene ends were 4 bases for V and 2 bases for J; bases not matched to a gene: 7. There are 15 residues in the CDR3. The CDR3 DNA is TGTGCCAGCAGCCCGTCAGGGGGCCCTAACACTGAAGCTTTCTTT. Translation: CASSPSGGPNTEAFF.

The rearrangement links TRBV20-1 to TRBJ1-2; D gene uncertain. V dropped 3 bases and J dropped 5 bases, with 10 bases sitting between them. The germline V gene encodes CDR1 DFQATT and CDR2 SNEGSKA (reference sequence). CDR3 length: 12 amino acids. The CDR3 sequence: CSASGQRYGYTF. CDR3 coding DNA: TGCAGTGCTAGTGGTCAGCGGTATGGCTACACCTTC.

V gene TRBV4-2 combines with J gene TRBJ1-5; D unclear. From germline, CDR1 is LGHNA and CDR2 YNFKEQ. The CDR3 length is 16 residues. V gave up 4 bases and J gave up 1 base, with 14 bases separating them. This chain's CDR3 is CASSPIAGLSNQPQHF. Here the CDR3 DNA reads TGTGCCAGCAGCCCAATTGCGGGATTGAGCAATCAGCCCCAGCATTTT.

This rearrangement joins TRBV27 to TRBJ2-1; 8 bases agree with TRBD1. The V gene end was trimmed by 4 bases and the J gene end by 2 bases; junction bases not matched to a gene: 1. CDR1 and CDR2 (germline): MNHEY, SMNVEV (reference sequence). The CDR3 covers 14 residues. The CDR3 coding sequence is TGTGCCAGCAGTTCAGGGGGCGCCTACAATGAGCAGTTCTTC. Protein: CASSSGGAYNEQFF.

The chain links TRBV5-1 to TRBJ2-1; the match to TRBD2 covers 7 bases. The CDR3 spans 16 residues. The V and J ends lost 0 bases and 2 bases, in that order; junction bases with no gene match: 5. Germline lookup yields CDR1 SGHRS and CDR2 YFSETQ. The CDR3: CASSLVAGVTYNEQFF. CDR3 in DNA: TGCGCCAGCAGCTTGGTAGCGGGTGTCACCTACAATGAGCAGTTCTTC.

The genes are TRBV9 and TRBJ2-2, with D maybe TRBD2 (7 bases). Germline V gene lookup returns CDR1 SGDLS and CDR2 YYNGEE. This CDR3 is 18 amino acids long. Trimming took 0 bases from V and 5 from J, leaving 20 bases between them. The CDR3 coding sequence is TGTGCCAGCAGCGTAGGGATCGGCGGGGGCGGTTCAACCGGGGAGCTGTTTTTT. Amino acids: CASSVGIGGGGSTGELFF.

V usage is TRBV6-5 and J usage is TRBJ2-7; a possible D gene is TRBD2 (6 bases). Germline CDR1 reads MNHEY; CDR2 reads SVGAGI. Trimming stripped 5 bases from V and 2 bases from J, with 10 bases between. This CDR3 comprises 13 residues. CDR3 amino acids: CASSRRGTYEQYF. The CDR3 DNA sequence: TGTGCCAGCAGTAGGCGGGGTACCTACGAGCAGTACTTC.

V usage is TRBV5-1 and J usage is TRBJ2-3, with D tentatively TRBD2 (7 bases). CDR1 is SGHRS and CDR2 is YFSETQ in the germline V gene. The CDR3 contains 19 residues. V was shortened by 3 bases and J by 2 bases, with 25 bases between the two germline ends. CDR3 sequence: CASSSRGAGAVSFTDTQYF. The CDR3 DNA follows: TGCGCCAGCAGCTCCCGGGGTGCGGGGGCCGTATCCTTCACAGATACGCAGTATTTT.

The chain employs TRBV6-5 and TRBJ1-6; no definite D call. In germline, CDR1 is MNHEY, CDR2 SVGAGI. V dropped 2 bases and J dropped 7 bases, with 12 bases sitting between them. The CDR3 consists of 15 residues. In DNA form, the CDR3 reads TGTGCCAGCAGTTACCTGGCACAGCGGAATTCACCCCTCCACTTT. As protein: CASSYLAQRNSPLHF.

The chain joins TRBV7-9 to TRBJ1-3; unclear D gene. CDR1 is SEHNR, CDR2 FQNEAQ, per germline (reference sequence). V lost 4 bases, J lost 4 bases, and 11 bases lay in between. This CDR3 contains 14 residues. The CDR3 DNA reads TGTGCCAGCAGCTACGGAGCTCCCGGAAACACCATATATTTT. Its protein is CASSYGAPGNTIYF. The full variable domain, completed using reference TRBV7-9 and TRBJ1-3, is DTGVSQNPRHKITKRGQNVTFRCDPISEHNRLYWYRQTLGQGPEFLTYFQNEAQLEKSRLLSDRFSAERPKGSFSTLEIQRTEQGDSAMYLCASSYGAPGNTIYFGEGSWLTVV.

The chain couples TRBV18 to TRBJ2-1; TRBD2 matches at 10 bases. Germline trimming cut 1 base from V and 6 bases from J; bases unmatched to any gene: 3. CDR1 KGHSH and CDR2 LQKENI come from the germline V gene. The CDR3 totals 15 residues. The CDR3 protein is CASSPRPSGSNEQFF. In nucleotides, the CDR3 is TGTGCCAGCTCACCACGGCCTAGCGGGAGCAATGAGCAGTTCTTC.

The chain uses TRBV5-5 and TRBJ2-5, with no clear D. CDR1 is SGHKS, CDR2 YYEKEE, per germline (reference sequence). The CDR3 covers 14 residues. V was clipped by 0 bases and J by 4 bases, with 10 bases between them. CDR3 coding DNA: TGTGCCAGCAGCTTGGGCCACTCTGGAGAGACCCAGTACTTC. Encoded protein: CASSLGHSGETQYF.

The CDR3 bases are TGTGCCAGCAGTGGGACAGGGGGCGCCGGGGGCCATGGCTACACCTTC. Amino acids: CASSGTGGAGGHGYTF. This sequence joins TRBV6-4 and TRBJ1-2, with 11 bases matching TRBD1. CDR1 and CDR2 from the germline V gene are MRHNA and SNTAGT. With V trimmed by 4 bases and J by 6 bases, 10 bases remained unmatched. The length of the CDR3 is 16 residues.

This rearrangement joins TRBV27 to TRBJ2-5; a possible D gene is TRBD1 (6 bases). Germline CDR1 and CDR2: MNHEY and SMNVEV (reference sequence). The CDR3 has 13 amino acids. The V and J ends lost 4 bases and 5 bases respectively, with 11 bases between them. Here the CDR3 reads CASSSQGTETQYF. The CDR3 DNA sequence: TGTGCCAGCAGTTCCCAGGGGACGGAGACCCAGTACTTC.

This CDR3 is CASSVRTGYGYTF. CDR3 sequence (DNA): TGTGCCAGCAGTGTTAGGACAGGATATGGCTACACCTTC. The chain joins TRBV2 to TRBJ1-2; TRBD1 aligns across 7 bases. This CDR3 has 13 amino acids. V was pared by 4 bases and J by 5 bases, with 4 bases of the junction left unmatched. In germline, CDR1 is SNHLY, CDR2 FYNNEI.

The CDR3 protein is CASSYHPSGRSYNEQFF. CDR3 in DNA: TGTGCCAGCAGTTACCACCCTAGCGGGAGATCCTACAATGAGCAGTTCTTC. V is TRBV6-2 or TRBV6-3 and J is TRBJ2-1, with 10 bases that match TRBD2. Trimming removed 2 bases from V and 1 base from J; junction bases left unmatched: 5. Germline loops: CDR1 MNHEY, CDR2 SVGEGT. This CDR3 is 17 amino acids long.

The gene calls are TRBV7-2 and TRBJ1-1; no reliable D call. Trimming took 5 bases from V and 1 from J, leaving 14 bases between them. Per germline, CDR1 SGHTA and CDR2 FQGNSA. The CDR3 is 15 residues long. CDR3 DNA: TGTGCCAGCAGCGTATCTCGGGTTGGGAACACTGAAGCTTTCTTT. Its translation is CASSVSRVGNTEAFF.

This clone came up once. The chain recombines TRBV5-1 with TRBJ2-5; 7 bases align to TRBD1. The trim removed 1 base at V and 1 base at J, leaving 4 bases unmatched. The germline CDR1 and CDR2 sequences are SGHRS and YFSETQ. The CDR3 spans 15 residues. CDR3 DNA sequence: TGCGCCAGCAGCTTGCAAGGGACAGTCCAAGAGACCCAGTACTTC. The encoded protein is CASSLQGTVQETQYF.

This rearrangement joins TRBV9 to TRBJ1-4; a weak D match, TRBD1 (5 bases). This CDR3 spans 15 amino acids. Looked up from germline, CDR1 is SGDLS and CDR2 is YYNGEE. Trimming stripped 4 bases from V and 4 bases from J, with 14 bases between. Written as DNA, the CDR3 is TGTGCCAGCAGCCCTCGAAGGGGTGATAATGAAAAACTGTTTTTT. The encoded protein is CASSPRRGDNEKLFF.

The CDR3, as DNA: TGTGCCAGCAGTGAAGTGCGAACGGCTCGCGGAGAGACCCAGTACTTC. Translated, it gives CASSEVRTARGETQYF. The chain has TRBV6-1 and TRBJ2-5; no reliable D call. The germline V gene has CDR1 MNHNS and CDR2 SASEGT. V lost 1 base and J lost 4, with 16 bases in between. The CDR3 length is 16 residues.

The chain joins TRBV11-3 to TRBJ1-2; 10 positions agree with TRBD1. Germline-derived CDR1 and CDR2 are SGHNT and YENEEA. This CDR3 is 17 amino acids long. Trimming cost V 5 bases and J 3 bases; bases outside gene matches: 12. In DNA, the CDR3 is TGTGCCAGCAGCGCCGATGACAGGGGGCGCTTTGACTATGGCTACACCTTC. It specifies CASSADDRGRFDYGYTF.

The rearrangement uses TRBV1 and TRBJ1-4; TRBD1 is the table's D call and was not checked against the DNA. TRBV1 is shown as a pseudogene. This CDR3 comprises 18 residues. Here the CDR3 reads CTSSQLRYDREREEKLFF. CDR3 coding DNA: TGCACCAGCAGCCAACTAAGATACGACAGGGAAAGGGAGGAAAAACTGTTTTTT.

This chain links TRBV5-6 with TRBJ1-1; 7 nucleotides line up with TRBD1. The J segment lost 11 bases and the V segment lost 0 bases, leaving 16 bases of the junction unmatched. The CDR3 runs 16 residues. In germline, CDR1 is SGHDT, CDR2 YYEEEE. In nucleotides, the CDR3 is TGTGCCAGCAGCTTGGGGAGGGGGCGTCAAGGGTTTCGGGCTTTCTTT. This sequence encodes CASSLGRGRQGFRAFF.

This chain uses TRBV18 with TRBJ2-5, with 8 bases fitting TRBD2. Germline CDR1 reads KGHSH; CDR2 reads LQKENI. V trimming: 5 bases; J trimming: 4 bases; junction bases outside the gene matches: 9. This CDR3 comprises 15 residues. The CDR3 region is CASSTYSGSGETQYF. For the CDR3, the DNA is TGTGCCAGCTCAACTTACAGCGGGAGTGGAGAGACCCAGTACTTC.

The chain links TRBV5-4 to TRBJ2-3; 8 bases are a match to TRBD2. J lost 4 bases, V lost 2 bases, and 6 bases had no gene match. The germline V gene has CDR1 SGHNT and CDR2 YYREEE (reference sequence). This CDR3 is built from 15 residues. The CDR3 spells CASSFHGGAADTQYF. In nucleotides, the CDR3 is TGTGCCAGCAGCTTTCACGGGGGGGCTGCAGATACGCAGTATTTT.

The chain recombines TRBV24-1 with TRBJ2-2; a possible D gene is TRBD1 (6 bases). Germline CDR1 and CDR2: KGHDR and SFDVKD. The CDR3 loop spans 14 amino acids. V was trimmed by 2 bases and J by 3 bases, leaving 6 bases between them. The CDR3 loop reads CATSDYRDTGELFF. CDR3 nucleotide sequence: TGTGCCACCAGTGATTACAGGGACACCGGGGAGCTGTTTTTT.

The chain employs TRBV2 and TRBJ2-3; 7 bases line up with TRBD1. The CDR3 totals 16 residues. Trimming at V came to 6 bases and at J to 2 bases, leaving 11 bases not matched to a gene. Germline lookup yields CDR1 SNHLY and CDR2 FYNNEI. The CDR3 sequence: CASRTPGQTSTDTQYF. CDR3 coding DNA: TGTGCCAGCAGGACACCGGGACAGACTTCCACAGATACGCAGTATTTT.